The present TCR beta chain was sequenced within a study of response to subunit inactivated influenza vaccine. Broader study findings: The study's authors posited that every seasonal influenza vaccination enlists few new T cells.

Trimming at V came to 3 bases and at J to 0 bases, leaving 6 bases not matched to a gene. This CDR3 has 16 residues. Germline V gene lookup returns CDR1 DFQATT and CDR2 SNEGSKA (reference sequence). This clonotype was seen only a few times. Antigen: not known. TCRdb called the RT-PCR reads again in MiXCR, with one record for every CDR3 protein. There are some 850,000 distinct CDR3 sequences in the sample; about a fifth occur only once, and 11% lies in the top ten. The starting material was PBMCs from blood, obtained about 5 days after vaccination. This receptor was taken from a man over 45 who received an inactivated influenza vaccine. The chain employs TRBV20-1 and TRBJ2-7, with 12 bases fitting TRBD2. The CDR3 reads CSARGTSGLNSYEQYF. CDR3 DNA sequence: TGCAGTGCTAGGGGGACTAGCGGGCTAAACTCCTACGAGCAGTACTTC.